A single sample is the source of the 4 T cell receptor beta chains below, sequenced in a study of cytomegalovirus exposure and HLA in healthy donors. Primers for the PCR totalled 60 Vbeta and 13 Jbeta. Only in-frame clones appear in the TCRdb table, and some are missing; sequencing was by immunoSEQ multiplex PCR. The sample has about 150,000 clones; 77% are singletons. The sample consisted of PBMCs. These receptors all come from a man aged 25 to 45 in good health and CMV-seronegative.

CDR3 region: CATGTSGFYEQYF. CDR3 DNA sequence: TGTGCCACCGGGACTAGCGGTTTCTACGAGCAGTACTTC. The V call is TRBV19, the J call TRBJ2-7; 11 nucleotides match TRBD2. V shed 10 bases, J shed 3 bases, and the junction held 5 bases outside the gene matches. CDR3 length equals 13 residues. Germline V CDR1 and CDR2: LNHDA, SQIVND (reference sequence).

This chain uses TRBV18 with TRBJ2-7, with 12 bases fitting TRBD2. Germline V gene data show CDR1 as KGHSH and CDR2 as LQKENI. This CDR3 is 15 amino acids long. Trimming took 4 bases from V and 1 from J; bases not matched to a gene: 2. The CDR3 here is CASSRTSGTSYEQYF. DNA for the CDR3: TGTGCCAGCTCACGGACTAGCGGGACGTCCTACGAGCAGTACTTC.

The chain uses TRBV7-9 and TRBJ2-1, with TRBD2 as a possible D gene (6 bases). Germline CDR1 SEHNR, CDR2 FQNEAQ (reference sequence). Trimming removed 4 bases at V and 5 bases at J, with 15 bases between. The CDR3 has 15 residues. The CDR3 sequence: CASSYREPVNNEQFF. The CDR3 DNA reads as TGTGCCAGCAGCTACCGGGAGCCTGTCAACAATGAGCAGTTCTTC. Based on the CDR3 plus reference TRBV7-9 and TRBJ2-1, the full variable domain is DTGVSQNPRHKITKRGQNVTFRCDPISEHNRLYWYRQTLGQGPEFLTYFQNEAQLEKSRLLSDRFSAERPKGSFSTLEIQRTEQGDSAMYLCASSYREPVNNEQFFGPGTRLTVL.

The V gene is TRBV7-9, the J gene TRBJ2-7, with 12 bases aligning to TRBD2. The CDR3 is made up of 18 amino acids. CDR1 and CDR2 from the germline V gene are SEHNR and FQNEAQ (reference sequence). J gave up 2 bases and V 5 bases, and 13 bases lay outside the gene matches. CDR3 nucleotide sequence: TGTGCCAGCAGCCCATCTGAACTAGCGGGAGGCCTCGCCTACGAGCAGTACTTC. Translation: CASSPSELAGGLAYEQYF.